The clone carrying this T cell receptor (beta chain) was found many times. Antigen: not known. CDR1 and CDR2 from the germline V gene are SNHLY and FYNNEI. There are 12 residues in the CDR3. V shed 11 bases and J shed 0 bases, with 10 bases lying between them. TCRdb processed the RT-PCR reads anew with MiXCR; each CDR3 protein has one entry. The profile shows roughly 290,000 distinct CDR3 sequences, 21% of them singletons. This sample was taken from a study of response to subunit inactivated influenza vaccine. The study's findings and limits: Few new T cells, the authors suggested, are recruited by each seasonal influenza vaccination.

The receptor comes from a man aged 45-69 years who received an inactivated influenza vaccine. This chain connects TRBV2 to TRBJ1-1; D possibly corresponds to TRBD1 (5 bases). Sequences were derived from PBMCs from blood, sampled 21 months after vaccination. The CDR3 loop is CAGGNMNTEAFF. CDR3 coding DNA: TGTGCCGGGGGAAACATGAACACTGAAGCTTTCTTT.